Following are 28 T cell receptor beta chains from one sample sequenced in a study of OX40 agonist ivuxolimab in advanced cancers. Data came from immunoSEQ multiplex PCR; TCRdb stores just in-frame clones and leaves some out. The repertoire consists of under 150,000 clones, with about 93% occurring once and the leading ten covering 1%. The starting material was CD4+ or CD8+ T cells sorted from blood, obtained in a trial of the OX40 agonist ivuxolimab. The receptor set was obtained from an adult with an advanced solid tumor such as melanoma, head and neck, liver or kidney cancer.

The table lists this clone with a few counts. The gene calls are TRBV7-9 and TRBJ2-5; D not resolved. The V end was cut by 5 bases, the J end by 7 bases, with 8 bases between. Germline CDR1 SEHNR, CDR2 FQNEAQ (reference sequence). The CDR3 is made up of 11 amino acids. The CDR3 is CASSVVATQYF. The CDR3 region has the DNA TGTGCCAGCAGCGTAGTGGCGACCCAGTACTTC. Together with reference TRBV7-9 and TRBJ2-5, the CDR3 gives the full variable domain: DTGVSQNPRHKITKRGQNVTFRCDPISEHNRLYWYRQTLGQGPEFLTYFQNEAQLEKSRLLSDRFSAERPKGSFSTLEIQRTEQGDSAMYLCASSVVATQYFGPGTRLLVL.

This clone has only one observation. This sequence joins TRBV18 and TRBJ2-1; the D is unclear. The CDR3 runs 13 residues. Germline CDR1 and CDR2: KGHSH and LQKENI. Trimming stripped 3 bases from V and 4 bases from J, with 7 bases between. The CDR3 protein is CASSPFLYNEQFF. The CDR3 DNA reads as TGTGCCAGCTCACCGTTCTTGTACAATGAGCAGTTCTTC.

The V gene is TRBV19, the J gene TRBJ2-7; TRBD1 matches 7 bases. Trimming removed 7 bases from V and 0 bases from J; junction bases left unmatched: 3. Germline assignment: CDR1 LNHDA and CDR2 SQIVND (reference sequence). The CDR3 runs to 13 residues. CDR3 DNA sequence: TGTGCCAGTACCAGGACAGGCTCCTACGAGCAGTACTTC. It encodes CASTRTGSYEQYF.

This clone has only one observation. The gene calls are TRBV27 and TRBJ1-2; 11 nucleotides line up with TRBD1. J gave up 2 bases and V 5 bases, and 7 bases lay outside the gene matches. The germline V gene has CDR1 MNHEY and CDR2 SMNVEV (reference sequence). There are 16 residues in the CDR3. The CDR3 nucleotides read TGTGCCAGCAGTGGGGGACAGGGGGATCGGAACTATGGCTACACCTTC. Its protein is CASSGGQGDRNYGYTF.

The chain is built from TRBV19 and TRBJ2-4, with D possibly being TRBD2 (7 bases). This CDR3 has 15 amino acids. Germline CDR1 and CDR2: LNHDA and SQIVND (reference sequence). V was trimmed by 6 bases and J by 4 bases, leaving 16 bases between them. CDR3 in amino acids: CASSKGGTTKNIQYF. DNA of the CDR3: TGTGCCAGTAGCAAGGGGGGGACCACTAAAAACATTCAGTACTTC.

The chain has TRBV28 and TRBJ1-1, with D hard to call. V lost 7 bases, J lost 1 base, and 25 bases lay in between. CDR3 length equals 18 residues. Germline V gene lookup returns CDR1 MDHEN and CDR2 SYDVKM. This chain's CDR3 is CASTYFLSGIFGNTEAFF. For the CDR3, the DNA is TGTGCCAGCACCTACTTCCTGAGCGGGATATTTGGGAACACTGAAGCTTTCTTT. Full variable domain (remainder filled in from reference TRBV28 and TRBJ1-1): DVKVTQSSRYLVKRTGEKVFLECVQDMDHENMFWYRQDPGLGLRLIYFSYDVKMKEKGDIPEGYSVSREKKERFSLILESASTNQTSMYLCASTYFLSGIFGNTEAFFGQGTRLTVV.

This chain uses TRBV6-6 with TRBJ2-3; 8 nucleotides agree with TRBD2. Per germline, CDR1 MNHNY and CDR2 SVGAGI (reference sequence). The CDR3 sequence is 16 residues long. Unmatched junction bases numbered 14, after V lost 6 bases and J lost 6 bases. The CDR3 nucleotides are TGTGCCAGCAGCTCTCACATAGCGGGGCCTGGGGATACGCAGTATTTT. It specifies CASSSHIAGPGDTQYF.

The chain recombines TRBV29-1 with TRBJ2-2; TRBD2 matches at 8 bases. Per germline, CDR1 SQVTM and CDR2 ANQGSEA. V was clipped by 6 bases and J by 5 bases; unmatched bases: 11. The CDR3 covers 15 residues. This CDR3 is CSVGPSGSVTGELFF. The CDR3 nucleotides are TGCAGCGTCGGACCGAGCGGGAGTGTAACCGGGGAGCTGTTTTTT.

About this clone itself: The junction shows a germline mismatch at one end, possibly a read error. V and J are TRBV7-7 and TRBJ2-7, with TRBD1 as a possible D gene (6 bases). Germline loops: CDR1 SSHAT, CDR2 FNYEAQ (reference sequence). The CDR3 has 13 amino acids. CDR3 loop: CASSLLTGYEQYF. Here the CDR3 DNA reads TGTGCTAGCAGCTTACTCACAGGGTACGAGCAGTACTTC.

The rearrangement links TRBV5-1 to TRBJ2-3, with D possibly called TRBD1 or TRBD2 (5 bases each). Per the germline V gene, CDR1 is SGHRS and CDR2 is YFSETQ. This CDR3 is built from 14 residues. The germline V and J ends were trimmed by 6 bases and 6 bases, with 17 bases remaining between them. The CDR3 loop is CASIGPGTRDTQYF. The CDR3 DNA reads TGCGCCAGCATTGGGCCCGGGACGAGGGATACGCAGTATTTT.

This chain uses TRBV7-3 with TRBJ1-5; possibly TRBD1 for D (5 bases). The CDR3 is 16 amino acids. Looked up from germline, CDR1 is SGHTA and CDR2 is FQGTGA. V was shortened by 5 bases and J by 0 bases, with 14 bases between the two germline ends. The CDR3 sequence: CASSQGRLDSNQPQHF. As DNA, the CDR3 is TGTGCCAGCAGCCAGGGTAGGTTAGATAGCAATCAGCCCCAGCATTTT.

This chain joins TRBV28 and TRBJ1-2, with 7 bases that match TRBD1. The CDR3 is 15 residues long. Germline trimming cut 2 bases from V and 0 bases from J; bases unmatched to any gene: 3. Germline CDR1 MDHEN, CDR2 SYDVKM. This CDR3 reads CASSLAGTANYGYTF. Written as DNA, the CDR3 is TGTGCCAGCAGTTTAGCGGGGACAGCTAACTATGGCTACACCTTC.

The chain has TRBV18 and TRBJ1-2; D is possibly TRBD1 (5 bases). V was shortened by 6 bases and J by 4 bases, with 15 bases between the two germline ends. The CDR3 runs 14 residues. In germline, CDR1 is KGHSH, CDR2 LQKENI. The CDR3 DNA reads as TGTGCCAGCTCGCCAGGGAATTCCTTCTATGGCTACACCTTC. It is translated as CASSPGNSFYGYTF.

This chain links TRBV19 with TRBJ1-1, with D perhaps TRBD1 (5 bases). V lost 2 bases to trimming and J lost 10 bases, with 11 bases between them. The CDR3 covers 12 residues. Germline V gene sequence: CDR1 LNHDA, CDR2 SQIVND (reference sequence). CDR3 sequence: CASSILGRGAFF. DNA for the CDR3: TGTGCCAGTAGTATACTGGGAAGGGGAGCTTTCTTT.

The rearrangement links TRBV19 to TRBJ2-3; the match to TRBD1 covers 8 bases. The CDR3 is 15 residues long. CDR1 is LNHDA and CDR2 is SQIVND in the germline V gene (reference sequence). V dropped 4 bases and J dropped 4; count of bases not matched to a gene: 7. The CDR3 region has the DNA TGTGCCAGTAGTAGTCAGGGGGCAGTAGCAGATACGCAGTATTTT. As protein: CASSSQGAVADTQYF.

The chain couples TRBV6-5 to TRBJ1-3; D gene uncertain. Germline values: CDR1 MNHEY, CDR2 SVGAGI. The CDR3 loop spans 12 amino acids. The ends were cut back, 6 bases at V and 1 base at J, with 4 bases in the middle. The CDR3, as DNA: TGTGCCAGCAGAGGGTCTGGAAACACCATATATTTT. Translating it yields CASRGSGNTIYF.

V is TRBV4-1 and J is TRBJ2-4; D is possibly TRBD2 (6 bases). The CDR3 has 17 residues. CDR1 and CDR2 (germline): MGHRA, YSYEKL. Trimming took off 3 bases at V and 1 base at J, with 16 bases between the two ends. CDR3 in DNA: TGCGCCAGCAGCCACCTTGATGGCGGGGCGGCCAAAAACATTCAGTACTTC. It is translated as CASSHLDGGAAKNIQYF.

The chain joins TRBV4-2 to TRBJ1-3; the D gene is possibly TRBD1 (5 bases). Germline V CDR1 and CDR2: LGHNA, YNFKEQ. This CDR3 has 16 residues. Trimming took 5 bases from V and 0 from J, leaving 14 bases between them. Here the CDR3 reads CASSLDPGLSGNTIYF. DNA of the CDR3: TGTGCCAGCAGCTTGGACCCGGGACTCTCTGGAAACACCATATATTTT.

The chain combines TRBV10-3 with TRBJ2-5; a weak D match, TRBD2 (6 bases). The J call may be faulty, since TRBJ2-7 better matches the DNA end. Germline values: CDR1 ENHRY, CDR2 SYGVKD. This CDR3 region has 14 residues. CDR3 sequence (DNA): TGTGCCATCAGTGAGTCGGGGGGATACTACGAGCAGTACTTC. This codes for CAISESGGYYEQYF.

The chain has TRBV28 and TRBJ2-7; D is unclear. The V gene's germline CDR1 is MDHEN and CDR2 SYDVKM. V was shortened by 6 bases and J by 3 bases, with 12 bases between the two germline ends. This CDR3 has 13 residues. CDR3 coding DNA: TGTGCCAGCAGCCTTGTGGGTGTCTACGAGCAGTACTTC. Protein: CASSLVGVYEQYF. Using reference TRBV28 and TRBJ2-7 for the parts outside the CDR3, the full variable domain is DVKVTQSSRYLVKRTGEKVFLECVQDMDHENMFWYRQDPGLGLRLIYFSYDVKMKEKGDIPEGYSVSREKKERFSLILESASTNQTSMYLCASSLVGVYEQYFGPGTRLTVT.

The rearrangement links TRBV18 to TRBJ2-3; D assignment may be TRBD1 or TRBD2 (6 bases each). The CDR3 has 14 amino acids. The V gene lost 4 bases and the J gene lost 4 bases, with 12 bases spanning the gap. Germline CDR1 and CDR2: KGHSH and LQKENI. CDR3 in amino acids: CASSRAGEADTQYF. The CDR3, as DNA: TGTGCCAGCTCACGGGCAGGGGAGGCAGATACGCAGTATTTT. Using reference TRBV18 and TRBJ2-3 for the parts outside the CDR3, the full variable domain is NAGVMQNPRHLVRRRGQEARLRCSPMKGHSHVYWYRQLPEEGLKFMVYLQKENIIDESGMPKERFSAEFPKEGPSILRIQQVVRGDSAAYFCASSRAGEADTQYFGPGTRLTVL.

This clone showed up many times. V usage is TRBV10-3 and J usage is TRBJ1-2; a possible D gene is TRBD1 (5 bases). The CDR3 runs 14 residues. V lost 3 bases, J lost 4 bases, and 12 bases lay in between. The V gene's germline CDR1 is ENHRY and CDR2 SYGVKD. CDR3 sequence: CAISDQGGRYGYTF. DNA of the CDR3: TGTGCCATCAGTGACCAGGGCGGACGCTATGGCTACACCTTC.

V usage is TRBV7-2 and J usage is TRBJ2-5, with TRBD2 matching 12 bases. CDR1 is SGHTA and CDR2 is FQGNSA in the germline V gene. There are 13 residues in the CDR3. Trimming cost V 3 bases and J 14 bases; bases outside gene matches: 7. The CDR3 DNA reads TGTGCCAGCAGCTTCGCGACTAGCGGGAGTAAATACTTC. This sequence encodes CASSFATSGSKYF.

This clone was found a few times. V gene TRBV2 combines with J gene TRBJ1-5; 7 positions agree with TRBD1. The CDR3 loop spans 14 amino acids. Germline CDR1 SNHLY, CDR2 FYNNEI. V was clipped by 3 bases and J by 6 bases; unmatched bases: 5. CDR3 residues: CASSETGRGQPQHF. CDR3 coding DNA: TGTGCCAGCAGTGAGACAGGGAGGGGTCAGCCCCAGCATTTT.

The chain recombines TRBV19 with TRBJ2-7; no definite D call. The germline V and J ends were trimmed by 1 base and 0 bases, with 7 bases remaining between them. CDR1 LNHDA and CDR2 SQIVND come from the germline V gene (reference sequence). This CDR3 contains 14 residues. The chain's CDR3 is CASSIGGVSYEQYF. The CDR3 nucleotides are TGTGCCAGTAGTATAGGGGGTGTCTCCTACGAGCAGTACTTC. The entire variable domain, with the rest obtained from reference TRBV19 and TRBJ2-7, is as follows: DGGITQSPKYLFRKEGQNVTLSCEQNLNHDAMYWYRQDPGQGLRLIYYSQIVNDFQKGDIAEGYSVSREKKESFPLTVTSAQKNPTAFYLCASSIGGVSYEQYFGPGTRLTVT.

The chain combines TRBV4-1 with TRBJ2-5; 8 positions agree with TRBD2. The germline gives CDR1 MGHRA, CDR2 YSYEKL. This CDR3 has 15 amino acids. J gave up 4 bases and V 0 bases, and 4 bases lay outside the gene matches. The CDR3 coding sequence is TGCGCCAGCAGCCAAGACCCTAGCGGGTCAGAGACCCAGTACTTC. Translating it yields CASSQDPSGSETQYF.

The V call is TRBV5-1, the J call TRBJ2-5; 7 positions match TRBD1. V shed 2 bases, J shed 1 base, and the junction held 8 bases outside the gene matches. CDR1 and CDR2 from the germline V gene are SGHRS and YFSETQ. This CDR3 region has 16 residues. The CDR3 sequence is CASSLYRGPPQETQYF. The DNA of the CDR3 is TGCGCCAGCAGCTTATACAGGGGCCCCCCCCAAGAGACCCAGTACTTC. The variable domain in full, with the rest retrieved from reference TRBV5-1 and TRBJ2-5, is KAGVTQTPRYLIKTRGQQVTLSCSPISGHRSVSWYQQTPGQGLQFLFEYFSETQRNKGNFPGRFSGRQFSNSRSEMNVSTLELGDSALYLCASSLYRGPPQETQYFGPGTRLLVL.

As regards this clone: Other DNA sequences in this sample translate to the same CDR3. J is TRBJ2-7 and V is TRBV18; 12 nucleotides agree with TRBD2. This CDR3 spans 15 amino acids. V trimming: 3 bases; J trimming: 0 bases; junction bases outside the gene matches: 0. Germline CDR1 is KGHSH and CDR2 is LQKENI. CDR3 protein: CASSPTSGSSYEQYF. CDR3 DNA sequence: TGTGCCAGCTCACCGACTAGCGGGAGCTCCTACGAGCAGTACTTC.